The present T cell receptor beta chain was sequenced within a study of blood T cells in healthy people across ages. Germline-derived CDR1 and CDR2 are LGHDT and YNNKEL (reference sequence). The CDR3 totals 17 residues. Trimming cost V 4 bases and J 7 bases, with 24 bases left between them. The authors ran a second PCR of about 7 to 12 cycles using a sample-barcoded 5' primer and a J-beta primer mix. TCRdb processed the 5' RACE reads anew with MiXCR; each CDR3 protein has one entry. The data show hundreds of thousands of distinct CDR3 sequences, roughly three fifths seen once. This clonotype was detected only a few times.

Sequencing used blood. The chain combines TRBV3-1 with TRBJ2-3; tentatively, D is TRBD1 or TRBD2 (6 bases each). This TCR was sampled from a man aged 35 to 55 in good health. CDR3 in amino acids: CASSLRGQWDKGYTQYF. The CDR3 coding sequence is TGTGCCAGCAGCCTGCGGGGCCAGTGGGACAAGGGGTATACGCAGTATTTT.